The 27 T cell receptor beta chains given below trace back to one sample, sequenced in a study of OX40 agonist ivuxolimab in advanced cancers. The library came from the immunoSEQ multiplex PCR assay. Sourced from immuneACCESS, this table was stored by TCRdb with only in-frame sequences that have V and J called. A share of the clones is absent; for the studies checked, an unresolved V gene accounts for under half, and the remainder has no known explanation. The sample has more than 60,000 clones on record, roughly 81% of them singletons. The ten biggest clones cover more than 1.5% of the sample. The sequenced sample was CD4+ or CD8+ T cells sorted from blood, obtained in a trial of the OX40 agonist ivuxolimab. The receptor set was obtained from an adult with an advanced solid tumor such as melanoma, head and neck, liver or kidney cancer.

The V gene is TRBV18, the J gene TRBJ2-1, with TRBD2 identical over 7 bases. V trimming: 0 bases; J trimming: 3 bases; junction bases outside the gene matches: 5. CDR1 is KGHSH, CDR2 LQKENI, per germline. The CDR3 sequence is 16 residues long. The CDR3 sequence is CASSPPIAGNYNEQFF. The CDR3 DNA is TGTGCCAGCTCACCACCTATAGCGGGTAACTACAATGAGCAGTTCTTC.

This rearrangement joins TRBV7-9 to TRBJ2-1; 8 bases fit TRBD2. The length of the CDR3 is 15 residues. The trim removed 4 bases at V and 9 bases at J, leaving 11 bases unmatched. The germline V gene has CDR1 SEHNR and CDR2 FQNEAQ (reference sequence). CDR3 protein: CASSSWRAGGAEQFF. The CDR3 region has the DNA TGTGCCAGCAGCTCGTGGAGGGCGGGAGGAGCTGAGCAGTTCTTC.

CDR3 DNA sequence: TGCGCCAGCAGCTTGGCCGGACAGAACACCGGGGAGCTGTTTTTT. The encoded protein is CASSLAGQNTGELFF. The V call is TRBV5-1, the J call TRBJ2-2, with D possibly matching TRBD1 (5 bases). The CDR3 covers 15 residues. The germline V gene has CDR1 SGHRS and CDR2 YFSETQ. V was pared by 0 bases and J by 1 base, with 7 bases between. Full variable domain (outside the CDR3, taken from reference TRBV5-1 and TRBJ2-2): KAGVTQTPRYLIKTRGQQVTLSCSPISGHRSVSWYQQTPGQGLQFLFEYFSETQRNKGNFPGRFSGRQFSNSRSEMNVSTLELGDSALYLCASSLAGQNTGELFFGEGSRLTVL.

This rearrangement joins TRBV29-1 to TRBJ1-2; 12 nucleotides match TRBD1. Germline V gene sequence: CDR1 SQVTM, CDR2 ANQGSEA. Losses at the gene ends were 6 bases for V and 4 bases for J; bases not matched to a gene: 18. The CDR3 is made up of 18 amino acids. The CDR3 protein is CSVAGEEGTGGAAYGYTF. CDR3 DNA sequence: TGCAGCGTAGCTGGTGAGGAGGGGACAGGGGGCGCTGCCTATGGCTACACCTTC. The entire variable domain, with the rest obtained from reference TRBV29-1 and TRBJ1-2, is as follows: SAVISQKPSRDICQRGTSLTIQCQVDSQVTMMFWYRQQPGQSLTLIATANQGSEATYESGFVIDKFPISRPNLTFSTLTVSNMSPEDSSIYLCSVAGEEGTGGAAYGYTFGSGTRLTVV.

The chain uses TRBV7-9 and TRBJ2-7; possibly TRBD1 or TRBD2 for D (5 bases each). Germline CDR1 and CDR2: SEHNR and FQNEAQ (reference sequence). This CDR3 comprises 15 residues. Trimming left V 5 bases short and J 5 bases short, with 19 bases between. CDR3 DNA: TGTGCCAGCAGCGCTACCGGGACCATAGGCGACGAGCAGTACTTC. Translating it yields CASSATGTIGDEQYF.

The DNA of the CDR3 is TGTGCCATCAGTGGAGGTCAGGGGGCTAACTATGGCTACACCTTC. Amino acids: CAISGGQGANYGYTF. The chain uses TRBV10-3 and TRBJ1-2; 7 positions agree with TRBD1. With V trimmed by 4 bases and J by 0 bases, 5 bases remained unmatched. Germline CDR1 is ENHRY and CDR2 is SYGVKD. The CDR3 runs to 15 residues.

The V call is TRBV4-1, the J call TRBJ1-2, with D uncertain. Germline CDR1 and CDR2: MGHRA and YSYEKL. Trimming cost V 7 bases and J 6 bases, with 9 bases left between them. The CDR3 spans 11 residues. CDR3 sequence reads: CASKSRDGYTF. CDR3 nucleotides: TGCGCCAGCAAAAGTCGGGATGGCTACACCTTC.

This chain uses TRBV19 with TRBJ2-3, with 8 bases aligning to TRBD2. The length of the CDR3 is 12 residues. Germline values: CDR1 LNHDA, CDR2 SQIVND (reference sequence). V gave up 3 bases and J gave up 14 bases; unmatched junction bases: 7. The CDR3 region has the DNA TGTGCCAGTAGTATTCGGGGGGGCCATTCGTATTTT. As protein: CASSIRGGHSYF.

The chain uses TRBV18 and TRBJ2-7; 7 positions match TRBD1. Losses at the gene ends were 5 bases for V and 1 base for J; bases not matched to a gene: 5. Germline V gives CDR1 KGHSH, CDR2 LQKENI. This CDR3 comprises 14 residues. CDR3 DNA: TGTGCCAGCTCATTACGGGACAGATCCTACGAGCAGTACTTC. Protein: CASSLRDRSYEQYF.

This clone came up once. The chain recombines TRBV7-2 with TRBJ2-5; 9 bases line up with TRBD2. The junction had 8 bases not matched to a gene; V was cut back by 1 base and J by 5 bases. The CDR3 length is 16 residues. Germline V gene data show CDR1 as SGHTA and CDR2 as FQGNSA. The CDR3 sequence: CASSLGGGGLPETQYF. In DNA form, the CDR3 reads TGTGCCAGCAGCTTAGGCGGGGGGGGGCTTCCGGAGACCCAGTACTTC.

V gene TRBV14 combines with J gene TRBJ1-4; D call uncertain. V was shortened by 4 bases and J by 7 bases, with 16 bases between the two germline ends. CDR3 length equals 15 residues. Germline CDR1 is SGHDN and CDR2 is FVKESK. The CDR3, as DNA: TGTGCCAGCAGCCGCCGCGTGGGGAATCGTGAAAAACTGTTTTTT. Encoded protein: CASSRRVGNREKLFF. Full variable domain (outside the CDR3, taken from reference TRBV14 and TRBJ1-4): EAGVTQFPSHSVIEKGQTVTLRCDPISGHDNLYWYRRVMGKEIKFLLHFVKESKQDESGMPNNRFLAERTGGTYSTLKVQPAELEDSGVYFCASSRRVGNREKLFFGSGTQLSVL.

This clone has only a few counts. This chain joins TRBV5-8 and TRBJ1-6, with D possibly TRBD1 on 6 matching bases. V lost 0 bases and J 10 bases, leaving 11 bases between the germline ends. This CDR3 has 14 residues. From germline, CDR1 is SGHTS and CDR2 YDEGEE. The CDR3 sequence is CASSLVRGRSPLHF. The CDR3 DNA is TGTGCCAGCAGCTTGGTCAGGGGTCGATCACCCCTCCACTTT.

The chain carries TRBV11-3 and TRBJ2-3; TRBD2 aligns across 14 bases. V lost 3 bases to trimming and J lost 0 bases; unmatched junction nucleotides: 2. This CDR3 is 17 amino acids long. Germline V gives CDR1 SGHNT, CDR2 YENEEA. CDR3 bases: TGTGCCAGCAGCTTTGGACTAGCGGGAGGTAGCACAGATACGCAGTATTTT. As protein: CASSFGLAGGSTDTQYF. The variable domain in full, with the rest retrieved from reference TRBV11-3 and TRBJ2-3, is EAGVVQSPRYKIIEKKQPVAFWCNPISGHNTLYWYLQNLGQGPELLIRYENEEAVDDSQLPKDRFSAERLKGVDSTLKIQPAELGDSAVYLCASSFGLAGGSTDTQYFGPGTRLTVL.

CDR3 sequence: CASSENTDTQYF. The CDR3, as DNA: TGCGCCAGCAGTGAAAATACGGATACGCAGTATTTT. The rearrangement uses TRBV10-1 and TRBJ2-3; D gene ambiguous. V lost 3 bases, J lost 6 bases, and 7 bases lay in between. Germline CDR1 WNHNN, CDR2 SYGVQD (reference sequence). This CDR3 contains 12 residues.

In DNA, the CDR3 is TGCGCCAGCAGCTTGGACCTGGATGGCTACACCTTC. Amino acids: CASSLDLDGYTF. The chain is built from TRBV5-1 and TRBJ1-2; D unclear. Trimming removed 0 bases at V and 6 bases at J, with 6 bases between. The CDR3 length is 12 residues. Per germline, CDR1 SGHRS and CDR2 YFSETQ.

CDR3 residues: CASTATGGGQPQHF. CDR3 DNA: TGTGCCAGTACGGCGACAGGGGGCGGTCAGCCCCAGCATTTT. The chain recombines TRBV19 with TRBJ1-5; 10 bases map to TRBD1. Germline CDR1 reads LNHDA; CDR2 reads SQIVND (reference sequence). V gave up 7 bases and J gave up 6 bases; unmatched junction bases: 6. This CDR3 spans 14 amino acids.

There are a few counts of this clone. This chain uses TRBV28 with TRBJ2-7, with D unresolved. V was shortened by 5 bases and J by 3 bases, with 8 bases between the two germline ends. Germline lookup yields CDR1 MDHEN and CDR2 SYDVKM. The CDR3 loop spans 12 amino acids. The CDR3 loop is CASSPVDYEQYF. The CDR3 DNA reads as TGTGCCAGCAGTCCCGTGGACTACGAGCAGTACTTC.

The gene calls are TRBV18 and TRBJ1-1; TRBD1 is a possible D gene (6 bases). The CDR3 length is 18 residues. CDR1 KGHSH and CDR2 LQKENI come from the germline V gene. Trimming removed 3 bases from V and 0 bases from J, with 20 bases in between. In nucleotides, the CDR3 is TGTGCCAGCTCACCCCAACAGGGTCGGAGTCTAATGAACACTGAAGCTTTCTTT. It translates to CASSPQQGRSLMNTEAFF. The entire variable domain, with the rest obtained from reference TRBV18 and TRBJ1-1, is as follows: NAGVMQNPRHLVRRRGQEARLRCSPMKGHSHVYWYRQLPEEGLKFMVYLQKENIIDESGMPKERFSAEFPKEGPSILRIQQVVRGDSAAYFCASSPQQGRSLMNTEAFFGQGTRLTVV.

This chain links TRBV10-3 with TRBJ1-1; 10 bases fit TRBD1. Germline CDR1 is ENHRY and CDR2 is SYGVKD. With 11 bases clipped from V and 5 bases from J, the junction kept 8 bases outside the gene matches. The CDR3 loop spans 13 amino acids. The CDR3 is CAGKTGGETEAFF. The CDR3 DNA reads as TGTGCCGGAAAGACAGGGGGCGAGACTGAAGCTTTCTTT.

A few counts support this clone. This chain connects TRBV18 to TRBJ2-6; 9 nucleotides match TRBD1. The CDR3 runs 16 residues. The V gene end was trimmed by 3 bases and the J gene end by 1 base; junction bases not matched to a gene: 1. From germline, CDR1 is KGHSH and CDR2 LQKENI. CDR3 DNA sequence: TGTGCCAGCTCACCGGGACAGGGATCTGGGGCCAACGTCCTGACTTTC. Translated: CASSPGQGSGANVLTF.

DNA for the CDR3: TGTGCCAGCAGCAGTGGGACAGCGAGGGATGAGCAGTTCTTC. Protein product: CASSSGTARDEQFF. This sequence joins TRBV21-1 and TRBJ2-1; the table's D call TRBD1 went unverified against the DNA. TRBV21-1 is flagged as a pseudogene. This CDR3 contains 14 residues.

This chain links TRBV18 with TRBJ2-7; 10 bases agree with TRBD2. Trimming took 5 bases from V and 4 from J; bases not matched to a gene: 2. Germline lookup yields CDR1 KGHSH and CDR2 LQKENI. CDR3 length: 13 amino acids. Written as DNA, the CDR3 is TGTGCCAGCTCAACGGGACTAGCGTACGAGCAGTACTTC. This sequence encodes CASSTGLAYEQYF.

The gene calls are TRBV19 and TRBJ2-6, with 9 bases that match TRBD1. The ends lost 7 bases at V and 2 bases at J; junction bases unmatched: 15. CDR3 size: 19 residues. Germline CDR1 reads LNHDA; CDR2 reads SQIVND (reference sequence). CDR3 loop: CASTQTGGFQSAGANVLTF. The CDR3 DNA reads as TGTGCCAGTACCCAAACAGGGGGCTTTCAGAGTGCTGGGGCCAACGTCCTGACTTTC.

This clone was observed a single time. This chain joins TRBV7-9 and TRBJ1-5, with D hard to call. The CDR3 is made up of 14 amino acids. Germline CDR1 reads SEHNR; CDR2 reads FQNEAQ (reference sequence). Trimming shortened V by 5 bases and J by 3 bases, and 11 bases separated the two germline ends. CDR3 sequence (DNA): TGTGCCAGCAGCCCGGGCGGGGACAATCAGCCCCAGCATTTT. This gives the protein CASSPGGDNQPQHF. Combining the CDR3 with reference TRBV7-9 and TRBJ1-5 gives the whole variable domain DTGVSQNPRHKITKRGQNVTFRCDPISEHNRLYWYRQTLGQGPEFLTYFQNEAQLEKSRLLSDRFSAERPKGSFSTLEIQRTEQGDSAMYLCASSPGGDNQPQHFGDGTRLSIL.

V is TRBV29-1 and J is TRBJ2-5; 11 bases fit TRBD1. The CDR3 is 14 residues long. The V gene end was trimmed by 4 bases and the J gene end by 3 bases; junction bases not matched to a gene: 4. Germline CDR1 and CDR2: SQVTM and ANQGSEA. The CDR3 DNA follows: TGCAGCGTTGTCTGGGACAGGGGGAAAGAGACCCAGTACTTC. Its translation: CSVVWDRGKETQYF.

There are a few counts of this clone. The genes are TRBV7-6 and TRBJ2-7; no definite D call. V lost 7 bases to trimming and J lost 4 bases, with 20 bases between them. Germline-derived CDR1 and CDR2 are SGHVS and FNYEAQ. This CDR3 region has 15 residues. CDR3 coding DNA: TGTGCCAGCACCTCCGAAGGGCCTGGTGGGTACGAGCAGTACTTC. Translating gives CASTSEGPGGYEQYF.

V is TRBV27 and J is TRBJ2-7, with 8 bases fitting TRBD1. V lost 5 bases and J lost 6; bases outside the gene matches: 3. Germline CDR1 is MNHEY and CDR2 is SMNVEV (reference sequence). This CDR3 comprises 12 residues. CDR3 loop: CASSIGQGEQYF. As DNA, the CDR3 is TGTGCCAGCAGTATCGGACAGGGCGAGCAGTACTTC.